This TCR beta chain was found in a study of blood T cell repertoires in COVID-19. Looking at the study overall: From the United States, Italy and Spain came samples of acute and convalescent COVID-19. In each case, the material was cDNA or gDNA derived from T cells, B-cell-depleted T cells, or PBMCs.

Per the original data handling: Estimates of nucleated cell counts were drawn from the amplification of reference gene primers. Sequenced by immunoSEQ multiplex PCR; TCRdb stores in-frame clones only, minus some. For V, J and clone size, that table is used; D and trimming come from the DNA. The data contain about 160,000 clones, roughly 90% of them singletons. Germline CDR1 reads SGHTA; CDR2 reads FQGNSA. The CDR3 contains 13 residues. The V segment lost 6 bases and the J segment 10 bases; nucleotides outside the gene matches: 9. The clonotype was recovered from a man in his 60s with acute or convalescent COVID-19. Material: peripheral blood. The gene calls are TRBV7-2 and TRBJ2-1, with 7 bases aligning to TRBD1. The CDR3, as DNA: TGTGCCAGCAGTCGCACACCAGGGGGAGAGCAGTTCTTC. Translation gives CASSRTPGGEQFF.